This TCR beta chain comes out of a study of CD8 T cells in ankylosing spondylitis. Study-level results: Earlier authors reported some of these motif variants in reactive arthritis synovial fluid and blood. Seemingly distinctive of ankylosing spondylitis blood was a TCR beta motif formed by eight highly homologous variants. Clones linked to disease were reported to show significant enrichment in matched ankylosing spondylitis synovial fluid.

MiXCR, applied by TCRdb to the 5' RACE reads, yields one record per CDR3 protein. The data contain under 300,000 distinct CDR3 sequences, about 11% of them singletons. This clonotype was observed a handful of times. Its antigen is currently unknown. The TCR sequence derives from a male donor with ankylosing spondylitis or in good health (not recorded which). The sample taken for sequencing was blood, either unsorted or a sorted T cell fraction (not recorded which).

The CDR3 here is CASSEVSGANVLTF. The DNA of the CDR3 is TGCGCCAGCAGTGAGGTCTCTGGGGCCAACGTCCTGACTTTC. The chain joins TRBV5-1 to TRBJ2-6, with D uncertain. V was cut by 5 bases and J by 0 bases, with 6 bases left in between. From germline, CDR1 is SGHRS and CDR2 YFSETQ. CDR3 length: 14 amino acids. The full variable domain, with the rest looked up from reference TRBV5-1 and TRBJ2-6, is KAGVTQTPRYLIKTRGQQVTLSCSPISGHRSVSWYQQTPGQGLQFLFEYFSETQRNKGNFPGRFSGRQFSNSRSEMNVSTLELGDSALYLCASSEVSGANVLTFGAGSRLTVL.